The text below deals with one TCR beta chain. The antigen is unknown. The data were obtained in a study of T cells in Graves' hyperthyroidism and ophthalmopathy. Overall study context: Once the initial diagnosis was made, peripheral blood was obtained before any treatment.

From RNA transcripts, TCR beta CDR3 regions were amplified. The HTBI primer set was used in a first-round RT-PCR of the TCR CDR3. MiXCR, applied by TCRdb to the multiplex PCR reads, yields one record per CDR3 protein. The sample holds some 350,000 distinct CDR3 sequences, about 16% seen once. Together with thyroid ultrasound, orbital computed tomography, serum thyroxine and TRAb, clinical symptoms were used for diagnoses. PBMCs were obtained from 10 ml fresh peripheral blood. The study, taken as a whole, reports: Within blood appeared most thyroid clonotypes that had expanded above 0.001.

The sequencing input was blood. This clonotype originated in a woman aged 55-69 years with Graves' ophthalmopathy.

The CDR3 loop is CASQETGLSPMDEQFF. CDR3 DNA sequence: TGTGCCAGTCAGGAGACAGGACTAAGTCCAATGGATGAGCAGTTCTTC. The V gene is TRBV19, the J gene TRBJ2-1; D possibly uses TRBD1 or TRBD2 (6 bases each). The germline V gene encodes CDR1 LNHDA and CDR2 SQIVND (reference sequence). The CDR3 is 16 amino acids. V lost 8 bases and J 8 bases, leaving 25 bases between the germline ends. Full variable domain (remainder filled in from reference TRBV19 and TRBJ2-1): DGGITQSPKYLFRKEGQNVTLSCEQNLNHDAMYWYRQDPGQGLRLIYYSQIVNDFQKGDIAEGYSVSREKKESFPLTVTSAQKNPTAFYLCASQETGLSPMDEQFFGPGTRLTVL.